The 26 T cell receptor beta chains reported below all come from one sample, sequenced in a study of glioma-infiltrating T cells. TCR alpha and beta CDR3 regions were amplified from RNA using iRepertoire nested multiplex PCR. One entry per CDR3 protein results from TCRdb running MiXCR on the multiplex PCR reads. Counted here are a few hundred thousand distinct CDR3 sequences, 41% occurring once; the ten biggest clones make up around 11%. Sample: glioma tissue, nonneoplastic brain tissue, or PBMCs (not recorded which). The source of these receptors is a human donor with low-grade glioma or glioblastoma, undergoing nonglioma brain surgery, or in good health (not recorded which).

This clonotype was observed at least ten times. The chain carries TRBV6-1 and TRBJ1-5; 7 bases line up with TRBD1. Germline lookup yields CDR1 MNHNS and CDR2 SASEGT. CDR3 length equals 15 residues. V trimming: 4 bases; J trimming: 0 bases; junction bases outside the gene matches: 3. The DNA for the CDR3 is TGTGCCAGCAGTGGGGACAGACTTAGCAATCAGCCCCAGCATTTT. This sequence encodes CASSGDRLSNQPQHF.

This clonotype was seen more than once but under ten times. This rearrangement joins TRBV18 to TRBJ2-3, with 9 positions matching TRBD1. The CDR3 covers 17 residues. Germline V CDR1 and CDR2: KGHSH, LQKENI. The V gene end was trimmed by 1 base and the J gene end by 6 bases; junction bases not matched to a gene: 11. CDR3 sequence (DNA): TGTGCCAGCTCACCACTCGAACAGGGGGCTCGCCGCGATACGCAGTATTTT. Translating it yields CASSPLEQGARRDTQYF.

The chain combines TRBV12-3 or TRBV12-4 with TRBJ2-5; no firm D call. V gave up 5 bases and J gave up 2 bases, with 18 bases separating them. The CDR3 contains 16 residues. This CDR3 reads CASSHHHGQAQETQYF. The CDR3 DNA is TGTGCCAGCAGTCACCACCACGGCCAGGCGCAAGAGACCCAGTACTTC.

The chain carries TRBV7-9 and TRBJ2-2; the D is unclear. The CDR3 is made up of 13 amino acids. V dropped 5 bases and J dropped 6 bases, with 10 bases sitting between them. CDR1 is SEHNR and CDR2 is FQNEAQ in the germline V gene (reference sequence). Written as DNA, the CDR3 is TGTGCCAGCAGCACCCTAGTTCCCGGGGAGCTGTTTTTT. Its protein is CASSTLVPGELFF.

A few counts support this clonotype. J is TRBJ1-1 and V is TRBV19; D possibly corresponds to TRBD1 (5 bases). The CDR3 totals 13 residues. Trimming stripped 3 bases from V and 6 bases from J, with 11 bases between. In germline, CDR1 is LNHDA, CDR2 SQIVND (reference sequence). The chain's CDR3 is CASSIGGLAEAFF. DNA for the CDR3: TGTGCCAGTAGTATTGGGGGTCTCGCTGAAGCTTTCTTT. Looking up the rest from reference TRBV19 and TRBJ1-1 gives the full variable domain: DGGITQSPKYLFRKEGQNVTLSCEQNLNHDAMYWYRQDPGQGLRLIYYSQIVNDFQKGDIAEGYSVSREKKESFPLTVTSAQKNPTAFYLCASSIGGLAEAFFGQGTRLTVV.

Ten or more counts support this clonotype. The rearrangement joins TRBV6-1 to TRBJ2-3, with 8 bases identical to TRBD1. The germline V gene encodes CDR1 MNHNS and CDR2 SASEGT. The ends lost 5 bases at V and 2 bases at J; junction bases unmatched: 18. The CDR3 contains 19 residues. CDR3 DNA sequence: TGTGCCAGCAGTTACGACAGGGGCCTCGGTTCTCCCCACACAGATACGCAGTATTTT. Encoded protein: CASSYDRGLGSPHTDTQYF.

This clonotype was found a few times. The chain recombines TRBV7-9 with TRBJ2-1; D perhaps matches TRBD2 (5 bases). The CDR3 loop spans 16 amino acids. Trimming took off 5 bases at V and 4 bases at J, with 18 bases between the two ends. Germline CDR1 SEHNR, CDR2 FQNEAQ (reference sequence). The DNA of the CDR3 is TGTGCCAGCAGCCCTCGTGGCGGTCGGGGATACAATGAGCAGTTCTTC. As protein: CASSPRGGRGYNEQFF.

The table lists this clonotype with many counts. This rearrangement joins TRBV6-1 to TRBJ2-7; D call uncertain. V gave up 8 bases and J gave up 0 bases, with 5 bases separating them. Looked up from germline, CDR1 is MNHNS and CDR2 is SASEGT. The CDR3 loop spans 11 amino acids. CDR3 coding DNA: TGTGCCAGCGGGCGCTCCTACGAGCAGTACTTC. Its protein product is CASGRSYEQYF.

V usage is TRBV25-1 and J usage is TRBJ1-5; a possible D gene is TRBD1 (6 bases). Per the germline V gene, CDR1 is MGHDK and CDR2 is SYGVNS. CDR3 size: 14 residues. V lost 3 bases to trimming and J lost 7 bases, with 13 bases between them. The CDR3: CASSDISGDQPQHF. The DNA of the CDR3 is TGTGCCAGCAGTGATATTTCAGGGGACCAGCCCCAGCATTTT.

This clonotype has just a few counts. The chain couples TRBV20-1 to TRBJ2-7; 8 nucleotides match TRBD2. CDR1 and CDR2 (germline): DFQATT, SNEGSKA (reference sequence). Losses at the gene ends were 5 bases for V and 4 bases for J; bases not matched to a gene: 4. The CDR3 covers 12 residues. CDR3: CSALAGKYEQYF. Written as DNA, the CDR3 is TGCAGTGCTTTAGCGGGAAAGTACGAGCAGTACTTC.

This sequence joins TRBV25-1 and TRBJ2-5; the match to TRBD1 covers 10 bases. Per the germline V gene, CDR1 is MGHDK and CDR2 is SYGVNS. There are 13 residues in the CDR3. The trim removed 3 bases at V and 7 bases at J, leaving 2 bases unmatched. The CDR3 coding sequence is TGTGCCAGCAGTGACGGGACAGGGGCGACCCAGTACTTC. This gives the protein CASSDGTGATQYF.

The CDR3 here is CASSPGTSGTQEAKYF. The CDR3 DNA sequence: TGTGCCAGCAGTCCAGGGACTAGCGGAACCCAAGAGGCCAAGTACTTC. This chain uses TRBV28 with TRBJ2-5, with 11 positions matching TRBD2. This CDR3 region has 16 residues. In germline, CDR1 is MDHEN, CDR2 SYDVKM. J gave up 12 bases and V 5 bases, and 17 bases lay outside the gene matches. The entire variable domain, with the rest obtained from reference TRBV28 and TRBJ2-5, is as follows: DVKVTQSSRYLVKRTGEKVFLECVQDMDHENMFWYRQDPGLGLRLIYFSYDVKMKEKGDIPEGYSVSREKKERFSLILESASTNQTSMYLCASSPGTSGTQEAKYFGPGTRLLVL.

In DNA form, the CDR3 reads TGTGCCAGCAGCCAAGCCGGGACCCGTCCTGAGCAGTTCTTC. Its translation: CASSQAGTRPEQFF. The chain has TRBV3-1 and TRBJ2-1; tentatively, D is TRBD1 or TRBD2 (5 bases each). With 1 base removed from V and 9 bases from J, the gap between germline ends came to 13 bases. Germline loops: CDR1 LGHDT, CDR2 YNNKEL (reference sequence). CDR3 length equals 14 residues.

This clonotype was detected ten times or more. V gene TRBV6-6 combines with J gene TRBJ2-4; 9 nucleotides line up with TRBD1. The CDR3 contains 15 residues. Per the germline V gene, CDR1 is MNHNY and CDR2 is SVGAGI (reference sequence). The ends lost 0 bases at V and 7 bases at J; junction bases unmatched: 4. CDR3 nucleotide sequence: TGTGCCAGCAGTTACTCCGGGACAGGGTTGAACATTCAGTACTTC. It is translated as CASSYSGTGLNIQYF.

There are many counts of this clonotype. J is TRBJ2-5 and V is TRBV6-1, with TRBD1 identical over 11 bases. Germline-derived CDR1 and CDR2 are MNHNS and SASEGT. V dropped 8 bases and J dropped 5; count of bases not matched to a gene: 7. This CDR3 is built from 14 residues. Here the CDR3 DNA reads TGTGCCAGCGCCGGGACAGGGGGTTTGGAGACCCAGTACTTC. Its translation: CASAGTGGLETQYF.

This clonotype was picked up a small number of times. The chain has TRBV19 and TRBJ2-7; D not resolved. V dropped 6 bases and J dropped 2 bases, with 11 bases sitting between them. Germline values: CDR1 LNHDA, CDR2 SQIVND (reference sequence). This CDR3 contains 13 residues. The CDR3 spells CASSAAIPYEQYF. The CDR3 DNA is TGTGCCAGTAGCGCAGCCATCCCCTACGAGCAGTACTTC. Based on the CDR3 plus reference TRBV19 and TRBJ2-7, the full variable domain is DGGITQSPKYLFRKEGQNVTLSCEQNLNHDAMYWYRQDPGQGLRLIYYSQIVNDFQKGDIAEGYSVSREKKESFPLTVTSAQKNPTAFYLCASSAAIPYEQYFGPGTRLTVT.

This chain joins TRBV7-2 and TRBJ2-7; tentatively, D is TRBD2 (6 bases). Trimming took off 5 bases at V and 2 bases at J, with 10 bases between the two ends. The CDR3 sequence is 13 residues long. Germline V gives CDR1 SGHTA, CDR2 FQGNSA. CDR3 nucleotides: TGTGCCAGCAGCAAGACTAGAACCTACGAGCAGTACTTC. This codes for CASSKTRTYEQYF.

V is TRBV7-6 and J is TRBJ2-1; perhaps D is TRBD1 or TRBD2 (5 bases each). CDR3 length equals 18 residues. V was pared by 4 bases and J by 3 bases, with 22 bases between. In germline, CDR1 is SGHVS, CDR2 FNYEAQ. The CDR3 loop is CASSSKAGDLYLYNEQFF. The CDR3 DNA sequence: TGTGCCAGCAGCTCCAAGGCCGGGGACCTATATCTCTACAATGAGCAGTTCTTC.

This clonotype was counted at least ten times. The gene calls are TRBV28 and TRBJ2-3; 14 bases agree with TRBD2. The CDR3 runs 15 residues. Germline V CDR1 and CDR2: MDHEN, SYDVKM. J lost 10 bases, V lost 5 bases, and 8 bases had no gene match. The CDR3 region is CASSPGLAGAHSQYF. In DNA form, the CDR3 reads TGTGCCAGCAGTCCGGGACTAGCGGGGGCCCATTCGCAGTATTTT.

The gene calls are TRBV24-1 and TRBJ2-1; D unresolved. V lost 1 base to trimming and J lost 5 bases, with 23 bases between them. Germline V CDR1 and CDR2: KGHDR, SFDVKD. The CDR3 length is 19 residues. The CDR3 is CATSDFFGRGGSADNEQFF. The CDR3 nucleotides read TGTGCCACCAGTGATTTCTTTGGTCGAGGCGGTTCGGCGGACAATGAGCAGTTCTTC.

Many counts were recorded for this clonotype. The chain recombines TRBV20-1 with TRBJ2-3, with D maybe TRBD1 (6 bases). V dropped 5 bases and J dropped 1 base, with 13 bases sitting between them. The germline V gene encodes CDR1 DFQATT and CDR2 SNEGSKA (reference sequence). The CDR3 runs to 14 residues. CDR3 sequence reads: CSASRQVGTDTQYF. DNA of the CDR3: TGCAGTGCTTCCCGACAGGTCGGCACAGATACGCAGTATTTT.

CDR3 sequence (DNA): TGTGCCAGCAGCTTGGACACTCAGACCCAGTACTTC. As protein: CASSLDTQTQYF. The V gene is TRBV5-4, the J gene TRBJ2-5; D not resolved. There are 12 residues in the CDR3. Germline CDR1 is SGHNT and CDR2 is YYREEE (reference sequence). With 0 bases removed from V and 6 bases from J, the gap between germline ends came to 6 bases.

Comments on this clonotype: A single base separates this from a much larger clone, so it may be a read error. J is TRBJ1-1 and V is TRBV27; no clear D. The CDR3 consists of 12 residues. Trimming took 5 bases from V and 7 from J, leaving 11 bases between them. Germline lookup yields CDR1 MNHEY and CDR2 SMNVEV (reference sequence). Here the CDR3 reads CASSRSGIEAFF. For the CDR3, the DNA is TGTGCCAGCAGTAGATCGGGCATTGAAGCTTTCTTT.

In the case of this clonotype: The CDR3 ends on some other residue instead of the conserved phenylalanine or tryptophan, so this is likely a read error. This chain uses TRBV4-1 with TRBJ2-3; TRBD2 aligns across 8 bases. Germline V gene lookup returns CDR1 MGHRA and CDR2 YSYEKL. This CDR3 is built from 15 residues. CDR3 nucleotide sequence: TGTGCCAGCAGCCAAGTTTTAGCGGGATCAGATACGCAGTATCTT. This codes for CASSQVLAGSDTQYL.

About this clonotype: Relative to the germline gene, one junction end is altered; a read error may explain this. This chain connects TRBV20-1 to TRBJ1-1; TRBD1 matches 7 bases. Germline V gene lookup returns CDR1 DFQATT and CDR2 SNEGSKA (reference sequence). This CDR3 is 13 amino acids long. CDR3 region: CSARQGLSTKAFF. The CDR3, as DNA: TGCAGTGCAAGACAGGGACTGAGCACTAAAGCTTTCTTT.

Worth noting for this clonotype: At one end the junction does not follow the germline gene, possibly because of a read error. The rearrangement uses TRBV27 and TRBJ2-6, with D perhaps TRBD1 (5 bases). The CDR3 length is 16 residues. Germline-derived CDR1 and CDR2 are MNHEY and SMNVEV (reference sequence). CDR3 sequence reads: CASSPRLLSGANVMTF. The CDR3 coding sequence is TGTGCCAGCAGCCCGCGATTACTCTCTGGGGCCAACGTCATGACTTTC.